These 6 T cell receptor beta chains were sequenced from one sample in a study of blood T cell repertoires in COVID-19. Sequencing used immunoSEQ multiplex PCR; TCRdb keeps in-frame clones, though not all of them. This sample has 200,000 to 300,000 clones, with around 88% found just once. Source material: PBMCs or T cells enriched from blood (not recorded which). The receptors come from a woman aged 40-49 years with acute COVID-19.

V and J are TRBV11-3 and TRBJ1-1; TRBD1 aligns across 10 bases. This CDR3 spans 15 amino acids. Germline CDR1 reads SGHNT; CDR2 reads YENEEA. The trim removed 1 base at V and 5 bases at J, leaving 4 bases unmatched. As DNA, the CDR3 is TGTGCCAGCAGCTTAGTGGACAGGGGGGGGACTGAAGCTTTCTTT. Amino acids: CASSLVDRGGTEAFF.

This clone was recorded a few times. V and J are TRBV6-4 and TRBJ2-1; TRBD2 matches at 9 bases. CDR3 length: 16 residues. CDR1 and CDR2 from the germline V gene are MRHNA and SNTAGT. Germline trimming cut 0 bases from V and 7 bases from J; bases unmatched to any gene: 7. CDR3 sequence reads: CASSDSLRLAVNEQFF. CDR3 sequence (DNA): TGTGCCAGCAGTGACTCCCTGCGACTAGCGGTTAATGAGCAGTTCTTC.

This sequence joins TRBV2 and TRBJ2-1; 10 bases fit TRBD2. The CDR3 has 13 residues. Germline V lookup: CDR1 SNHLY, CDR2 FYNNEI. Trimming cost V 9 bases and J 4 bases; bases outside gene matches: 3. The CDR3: CASELAGYNEQFF. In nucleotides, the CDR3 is TGTGCCAGTGAACTAGCGGGATACAATGAGCAGTTCTTC.

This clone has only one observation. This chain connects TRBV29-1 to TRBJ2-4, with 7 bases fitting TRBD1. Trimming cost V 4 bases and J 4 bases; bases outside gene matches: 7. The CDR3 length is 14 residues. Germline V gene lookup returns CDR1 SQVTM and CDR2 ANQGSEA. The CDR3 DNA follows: TGCAGCGTTGTTACAGGGGATGGTAAAAACATTCAGTACTTC. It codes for CSVVTGDGKNIQYF.

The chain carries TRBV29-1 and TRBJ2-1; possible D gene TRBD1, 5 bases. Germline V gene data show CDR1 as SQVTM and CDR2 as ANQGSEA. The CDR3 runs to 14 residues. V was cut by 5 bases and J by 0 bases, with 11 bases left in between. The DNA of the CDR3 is TGCAGCGTTTTAGACAGACGCTCCTACAATGAGCAGTTCTTC. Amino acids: CSVLDRRSYNEQFF.

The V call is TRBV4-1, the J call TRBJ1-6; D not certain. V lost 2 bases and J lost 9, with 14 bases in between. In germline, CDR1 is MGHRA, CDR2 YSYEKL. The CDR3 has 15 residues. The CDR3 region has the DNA TGCGCCAGCAGCCAACAAACTCGGTCCGGTTCACCCCTCCACTTT. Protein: CASSQQTRSGSPLHF.